The next 20 T cell receptor beta chains were all read from a single sample in a study of T-cell memory formation after mild COVID-19. TCRdb recomputed calls from the 5' RACE reads with MiXCR, one row per CDR3 protein. This table has approximately 100,000 distinct CDR3 sequences, roughly 23% appearing once. What was sequenced was PBMCs or a T cell subset sorted from them (not recorded which). Receptors were obtained from a man in his late teens or twenties who had mild COVID-19 (a few samples of this study predate the infection). Cell type and time point are not known.

The chain joins TRBV4-1 to TRBJ1-1, with 7 nucleotides matching TRBD1. The germline gives CDR1 MGHRA, CDR2 YSYEKL. The junction had 6 bases not matched to a gene; V was cut back by 4 bases and J by 1 base. The CDR3 contains 15 residues. The CDR3 DNA follows: TGCGCCAGCAGCCTAGCACAGGGGCGGAACACTGAAGCTTTCTTT. The encoded protein is CASSLAQGRNTEAFF.

The chain is built from TRBV25-1 and TRBJ2-2; D remains ambiguous. The CDR3 sequence is 13 residues long. Trimming left V 5 bases short and J 1 base short, with 5 bases between. From germline, CDR1 is MGHDK and CDR2 SYGVNS. CDR3 sequence reads: CASSTWNTGELFF. The CDR3 DNA reads TGTGCCAGCAGTACGTGGAACACCGGGGAGCTGTTTTTT.

This chain joins TRBV5-5 and TRBJ2-1, with D perhaps given as TRBD1 or TRBD2 (6 bases each). Germline V gene data show CDR1 as SGHKS and CDR2 as YYEKEE (reference sequence). This CDR3 has 16 amino acids. Between the trimmed V and J ends, which lost 0 bases and 0 bases, there was a span of 10 bases. CDR3 loop: CASSLGRGASYNEQFF. CDR3 bases: TGTGCCAGCAGCTTGGGGAGGGGGGCCTCCTACAATGAGCAGTTCTTC.

V usage is TRBV6-6 and J usage is TRBJ1-6, with D possibly being TRBD1 (6 bases). CDR3 size: 14 residues. Trimming left V 5 bases short and J 7 bases short, with 12 bases between. Germline CDR1 MNHNY, CDR2 SVGAGI (reference sequence). The CDR3 nucleotides are TGTGCCAGCAGTCTAACAGGGAGGAATTCACCCCTCCACTTT. Residues: CASSLTGRNSPLHF.

The V call is TRBV6-1, the J call TRBJ1-2, with 9 bases fitting TRBD1. Losses at the gene ends were 2 bases for V and 8 bases for J; bases not matched to a gene: 9. CDR3 size: 15 residues. In germline, CDR1 is MNHNS, CDR2 SASEGT. Here the CDR3 DNA reads TGTGCCAGCAGTGAAAAGGGACAGGGACATAGGGGCTACACCTTC. Its translation is CASSEKGQGHRGYTF.

V usage is TRBV6-6 and J usage is TRBJ1-1; D possibly corresponds to TRBD1 (5 bases). The CDR3 is 14 residues long. V was shortened by 6 bases and J by 4 bases, with 15 bases between the two germline ends. CDR1 and CDR2 (germline): MNHNY, SVGAGI (reference sequence). The CDR3 DNA reads as TGTGCCAGCAGCCACAAGATGGGGACCACTGAAGCTTTCTTT. Its translation is CASSHKMGTTEAFF.

The chain couples TRBV4-3 to TRBJ2-1; 8 bases match TRBD2. The ends lost 4 bases at V and 5 bases at J; junction bases unmatched: 16. Germline assignment: CDR1 LGHNA and CDR2 YSLEER. This CDR3 has 18 amino acids. The CDR3 DNA reads TGCGCCAGCAGCCTTCGATGGGGGGCGAGCGGGGGAAACAATGAGCAGTTCTTC. It yields the protein CASSLRWGASGGNNEQFF.

V usage is TRBV7-9 and J usage is TRBJ2-2; D perhaps matches TRBD1 (5 bases). Germline V gene data show CDR1 as SEHNR and CDR2 as FQNEAQ (reference sequence). Trimming shortened V by 3 bases and J by 0 bases, and 14 bases separated the two germline ends. This CDR3 is 17 amino acids long. CDR3 DNA sequence: TGTGCCAGCAGCTTGCCCCTGACAGTTCCGAACACCGGGGAGCTGTTTTTT. It translates to CASSLPLTVPNTGELFF.

The CDR3 loop is CASKHGGAYGYTF. In DNA, the CDR3 is TGTGCCAGTAAACATGGCGGGGCCTATGGCTACACCTTC. The chain recombines TRBV27 with TRBJ1-2, with D possibly TRBD1 on 5 matching bases. Trimming removed 9 bases at V and 4 bases at J, with 15 bases between. The CDR3 totals 13 residues. The germline CDR1 and CDR2 sequences are MNHEY and SMNVEV (reference sequence).

This sequence joins TRBV10-3 and TRBJ2-1; maybe TRBD1 (5 bases). Trimming took 6 bases from V and 9 from J, leaving 15 bases between them. The CDR3 is made up of 13 amino acids. Germline-derived CDR1 and CDR2 are ENHRY and SYGVKD. CDR3 nucleotide sequence: TGTGCCATCAGGGACGCATGGCAGGGTGAGCAGTTCTTC. Encoded protein: CAIRDAWQGEQFF.

A few counts support this clonotype. V gene TRBV7-9 combines with J gene TRBJ1-2, with D possibly TRBD1 on 5 matching bases. Trimming cost V 5 bases and J 8 bases, with 21 bases left between them. CDR3 length equals 15 residues. From germline, CDR1 is SEHNR and CDR2 FQNEAQ (reference sequence). CDR3 amino acids: CASSTKSGSFWGYTF. The CDR3, as DNA: TGTGCCAGCAGCACAAAATCAGGGTCGTTTTGGGGCTACACCTTC.

This clonotype was counted only a few times. This rearrangement joins TRBV10-2 to TRBJ2-7; D is undetermined. Germline loops: CDR1 WSHSY, CDR2 SAAADI. The CDR3 runs 11 residues. Trimming took 1 base from V and 4 from J, leaving 2 bases between them. The CDR3 DNA reads TGCGCCAGCAGTGAGTTATACGAGCAGTACGTC. Its translation is CASSELYEQYV.

V and J are TRBV23-1 and TRBJ2-3, with D possibly being TRBD1 or TRBD2 (7 bases each). TRBV23-1 carries the ORF label, with uncertain function. The CDR3 has 15 residues. V lost 7 bases and J lost 3, with 17 bases in between. The CDR3 region has the DNA TGCGCCAGCACTTTCCAGGGGGGGCCTACAGATACGCAGTATTTT. This codes for CASTFQGGPTDTQYF.

This chain connects TRBV7-9 to TRBJ1-1; TRBD1 aligns across 8 bases. Germline-derived CDR1 and CDR2 are SEHNR and FQNEAQ (reference sequence). The trim removed 7 bases at V and 4 bases at J, leaving 11 bases unmatched. This CDR3 has 15 residues. The CDR3 sequence is CASTRQGAVGTEAFF. The CDR3, as DNA: TGTGCCAGCACTCGGCAGGGGGCTGTAGGCACTGAAGCTTTCTTT.

This chain connects TRBV5-1 to TRBJ2-3; D may correspond to TRBD1 or TRBD2 (6 bases each). Germline assignment: CDR1 SGHRS and CDR2 YFSETQ. This CDR3 is 16 amino acids long. The V end was cut by 4 bases, the J end by 1 base, with 16 bases between. The CDR3 DNA follows: TGCGCCAGCAGCGGGACGAGGGGGGACCGCACAGATACGCAGTATTTT. Amino acids: CASSGTRGDRTDTQYF.

V is TRBV27 and J is TRBJ2-7; 10 bases map to TRBD1. Germline V CDR1 and CDR2: MNHEY, SMNVEV (reference sequence). The V gene end was trimmed by 9 bases and the J gene end by 5 bases; junction bases not matched to a gene: 4. The CDR3 consists of 12 residues. This CDR3 is CASRDRGNEQYF. The CDR3 DNA reads as TGTGCCAGTAGGGACAGGGGCAACGAGCAGTACTTC.

The chain carries TRBV7-9 and TRBJ2-5; no clear D. CDR1 is SEHNR, CDR2 FQNEAQ, per germline (reference sequence). Trimming stripped 3 bases from V and 3 bases from J, with 5 bases between. This CDR3 is built from 12 residues. CDR3 protein: CASSFAEETQYF. CDR3 nucleotide sequence: TGTGCCAGCAGCTTTGCGGAAGAGACCCAGTACTTC.

This rearrangement joins TRBV19 to TRBJ1-1, with 9 bases aligning to TRBD1. Germline CDR1 is LNHDA and CDR2 is SQIVND (reference sequence). Losses at the gene ends were 7 bases for V and 10 bases for J; bases not matched to a gene: 19. The CDR3 is 16 residues long. CDR3 sequence reads: CASIGTGSRVSGGAFF. The DNA of the CDR3 is TGTGCCAGTATCGGGACAGGGTCTCGAGTATCAGGGGGAGCTTTCTTT. Filled out from reference TRBV19 and TRBJ1-1, the complete variable domain reads DGGITQSPKYLFRKEGQNVTLSCEQNLNHDAMYWYRQDPGQGLRLIYYSQIVNDFQKGDIAEGYSVSREKKESFPLTVTSAQKNPTAFYLCASIGTGSRVSGGAFFGQGTRLTVV.

This clonotype was recorded a few times. The J gene is TRBJ2-2, the V gene TRBV19, with 11 bases identical to TRBD1. The CDR3 sequence is 15 residues long. CDR1 is LNHDA and CDR2 is SQIVND in the germline V gene (reference sequence). Trimming took 5 bases from V and 7 from J; bases not matched to a gene: 6. The CDR3 DNA follows: TGTGCCAGTAGTCAGGACAGGGGGCTTAACGGGGAGCTGTTTTTT. This encodes CASSQDRGLNGELFF.

The V gene is TRBV6-4, the J gene TRBJ2-3, with D possibly being TRBD2 (7 bases). Germline CDR1 reads MRHNA; CDR2 reads SNTAGT. Between the trimmed V and J ends, which lost 2 bases and 0 bases, there was a span of 9 bases. The CDR3 is 15 residues long. The CDR3 region is CASSDGGASTDTQYF. CDR3 bases: TGTGCCAGCAGTGACGGGGGGGCTAGCACAGATACGCAGTATTTT.